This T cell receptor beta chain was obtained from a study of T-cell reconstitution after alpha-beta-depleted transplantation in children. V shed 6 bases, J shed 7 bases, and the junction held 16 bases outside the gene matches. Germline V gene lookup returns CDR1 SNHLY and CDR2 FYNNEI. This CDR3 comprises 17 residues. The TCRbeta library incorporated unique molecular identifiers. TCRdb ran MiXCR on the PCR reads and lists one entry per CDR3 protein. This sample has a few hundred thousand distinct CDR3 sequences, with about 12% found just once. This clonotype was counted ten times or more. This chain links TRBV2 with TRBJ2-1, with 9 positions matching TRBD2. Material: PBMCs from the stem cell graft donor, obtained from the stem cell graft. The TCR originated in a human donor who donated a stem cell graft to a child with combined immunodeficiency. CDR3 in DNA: TGTGCCAGCAGGCCCGGGGTGAGCGGGAGGAAGTGGAATGAGCAGTTCTTC. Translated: CASRPGVSGRKWNEQFF.